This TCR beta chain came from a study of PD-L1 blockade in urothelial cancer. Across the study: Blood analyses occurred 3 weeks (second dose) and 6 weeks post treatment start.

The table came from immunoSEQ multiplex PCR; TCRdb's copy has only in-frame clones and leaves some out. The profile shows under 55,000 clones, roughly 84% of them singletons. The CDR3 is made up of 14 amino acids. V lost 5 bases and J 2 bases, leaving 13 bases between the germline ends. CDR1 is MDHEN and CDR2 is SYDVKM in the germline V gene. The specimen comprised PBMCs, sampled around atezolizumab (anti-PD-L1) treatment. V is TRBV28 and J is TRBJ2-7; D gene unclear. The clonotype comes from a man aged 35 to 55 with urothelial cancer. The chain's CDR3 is CASSPSLAAYEQYF. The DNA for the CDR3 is TGTGCCAGCAGTCCCTCGCTGGCAGCCTACGAGCAGTACTTC. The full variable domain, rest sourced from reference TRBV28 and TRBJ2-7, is DVKVTQSSRYLVKRTGEKVFLECVQDMDHENMFWYRQDPGLGLRLIYFSYDVKMKEKGDIPEGYSVSREKKERFSLILESASTNQTSMYLCASSPSLAAYEQYFGPGTRLTVT.